The clone carrying this T cell receptor (beta chain) was counted between two and nine times. Its antigen is as yet unknown. A multiplex PCR was run with 60 Vbeta primers and 13 Jbeta primers. Using immunoSEQ multiplex PCR, the repertoire was profiled, and TCRdb retains in-frame clones only, with some absent. Counted here are approximately 150,000 clones, approximately 84% occurring once; the ten biggest clones make up roughly 9.7%. CDR1 SNHLY and CDR2 FYNNEI come from the germline V gene. There are 15 residues in the CDR3. V was shortened by 6 bases and J by 0 bases, with 11 bases between the two germline ends. This sample stems from a study of cytomegalovirus exposure and HLA in healthy donors. Study information: The Caucasian-associated ancestry cluster contained approximately 81% of the 398 genotyped donors. Study-level results: Overall, approximately 150 TCR beta chains were annotated as cytomegalovirus-associated.

The specimen was PBMCs. The source is a woman aged 60-70 years in good health and CMV-seropositive. The V gene is TRBV2, the J gene TRBJ2-2, with TRBD2 as a possible D gene (6 bases). CDR3 coding DNA: TGTGCCAGCAGCCCTCTAGCGTCGAACACCGGGGAGCTGTTTTTT. Residues: CASSPLASNTGELFF.